Shown below are 23 T cell receptor beta chains from a single sample sequenced in a study of blood T cell repertoires in COVID-19. Profiling relied on immunoSEQ multiplex PCR, and the TCRdb table lists in-frame clones only, not all of them. In the table there are some 30,000 clones, around 90% of which are singletons. Sequencing was done on a sample of peripheral blood. The receptors originated from a human donor with active COVID-19. The donor label of this sample is uncertain.

This clone has a handful of counts. The gene calls are TRBV7-3 and TRBJ2-7; 9 nucleotides match TRBD2. V was clipped by 4 bases and J by 2 bases; unmatched bases: 6. CDR3 length: 15 amino acids. CDR1 SGHTA and CDR2 FQGTGA come from the germline V gene. CDR3 amino acids: CASSSQLAGPYEQYF. The CDR3 bases are TGTGCCAGCAGCTCCCAACTAGCGGGCCCCTACGAGCAGTACTTC.

J is TRBJ1-1 and V is TRBV5-3, with 7 bases fitting TRBD1. TRBV5-3 is noted as an ORF with a role that remains uncertain. This CDR3 has 22 residues. Unmatched junction bases numbered 27, after V lost 4 bases and J lost 0 bases. Written as DNA, the CDR3 is TGTGCCAGAAGCACCGGACAGGACGCGCCGCCCACCAATAATCGGATGAACACTGAAGCTTTCTTT. This gives the protein CARSTGQDAPPTNNRMNTEAFF.

This clone was picked up one time. The V call is TRBV5-1, the J call TRBJ2-2; 10 bases are a match to TRBD2. J lost 6 bases, V lost 2 bases, and 4 bases had no gene match. The germline gives CDR1 SGHRS, CDR2 YFSETQ. The CDR3 runs to 15 residues. In DNA form, the CDR3 reads TGCGCCAGCAGCTTTAGCGGGGGGAGAGCCGGGGAGCTGTTTTTT. This translates into CASSFSGGRAGELFF.

The V and J genes are TRBV28 and TRBJ1-1; D ambiguous. The CDR3 consists of 13 residues. V dropped 3 bases and J dropped 1 base, with 6 bases sitting between them. Germline-derived CDR1 and CDR2 are MDHEN and SYDVKM. The CDR3 region is CASSLRQNTEAFF. In DNA form, the CDR3 reads TGTGCCAGCAGTTTGAGGCAGAACACTGAAGCTTTCTTT.

The gene calls are TRBV14 and TRBJ2-7, with a tentative D call TRBD1 (5 bases). The germline V gene encodes CDR1 SGHDN and CDR2 FVKESK. The CDR3 is 12 amino acids. Between the trimmed V and J ends, which lost 3 bases and 4 bases, there was a span of 7 bases. This CDR3 reads CASSHNRYEQYF. The DNA for the CDR3 is TGTGCCAGCAGCCACAACAGGTACGAGCAGTACTTC.

Written as DNA, the CDR3 is TGTGCCAGCAGTTACTGGGTGGGAGCCCAAGGTGGGCCCCTCCACTTT. Translated: CASSYWVGAQGGPLHF. The chain combines TRBV6-5 with TRBJ1-6; D not resolved. The V end was cut by 1 base, the J end by 13 bases, with 20 bases between. CDR3 size: 16 residues. The germline V gene encodes CDR1 MNHEY and CDR2 SVGAGI.

The chain uses TRBV3-1 (or the pseudogene TRBV3-2) and TRBJ2-7; 12 bases are shared with TRBD1. This CDR3 has 17 residues. The V segment lost 0 bases and the J segment 6 bases; nucleotides outside the gene matches: 9. Germline lookup yields CDR1 LGHDT and CDR2 YNNKEL (reference sequence). The CDR3: CASSQERVGTGGFEQYF. The DNA of the CDR3 is TGTGCCAGCAGCCAAGAAAGGGTCGGGACAGGGGGCTTCGAGCAGTACTTC.

This clone has only one observation. This chain uses TRBV7-2 with TRBJ1-2, with TRBD1 identical over 10 bases. This CDR3 has 18 residues. V trimming: 5 bases; J trimming: 6 bases; junction bases outside the gene matches: 18. The germline V gene encodes CDR1 SGHTA and CDR2 FQGNSA. In DNA, the CDR3 is TGTGCCAGCAGCCTGAGCCCGCTCCGAGGGACAGGGGAGGATGGCTACACCTTC. Translated, it gives CASSLSPLRGTGEDGYTF.

This chain connects TRBV7-8 to TRBJ2-3, with 7 bases fitting TRBD1. V lost 6 bases, J lost 4 bases, and 1 base stayed unmatched. Per the germline V gene, CDR1 is SGHVS and CDR2 is FQNEAQ. The CDR3 spans 12 residues. DNA of the CDR3: TGTGCCAGCAGAACAGGGGCAGATACGCAGTATTTT. This codes for CASRTGADTQYF.

The chain combines TRBV6-4 with TRBJ2-6, with D possibly being TRBD1 (7 bases). CDR1 is MRHNA and CDR2 is SNTAGT in the germline V gene. The CDR3 has 16 amino acids. With 4 bases removed from V and 2 bases from J, the gap between germline ends came to 12 bases. CDR3 in amino acids: CASSGTGGAGANVLTF. The CDR3, as DNA: TGTGCCAGCAGTGGGACAGGCGGGGCTGGGGCCAACGTCCTGACTTTC.

V is TRBV6-4 and J is TRBJ2-3; 11 bases are a match to TRBD2. Germline CDR1 is MRHNA and CDR2 is SNTAGT. The CDR3 is made up of 18 amino acids. V dropped 0 bases and J dropped 4; count of bases not matched to a gene: 9. CDR3 DNA sequence: TGTGCCAGCAGTGACTCTGAAATGGGGACTAGCGGCTCAGATACGCAGTATTTT. Translated: CASSDSEMGTSGSDTQYF.

The rearrangement joins TRBV7-3 to TRBJ2-1; D gene ambiguous. The V end was cut by 7 bases, the J end by 10 bases, with 14 bases between. The CDR3 is 12 amino acids. CDR1 is SGHTA and CDR2 is FQGTGA in the germline V gene. In nucleotides, the CDR3 is TGTGCCAGCAACCCGGTCGAGGAGGAGCAGTTCTTC. It translates to CASNPVEEEQFF. Using reference TRBV7-3 and TRBJ2-1 for the parts outside the CDR3, the full variable domain is GAGVSQTPSNKVTEKGKYVELRCDPISGHTALYWYRQSLGQGPEFLIYFQGTGAADDSGLPNDRFFAVRPEGSVSTLKIQRTERGDSAVYLCASNPVEEEQFFGPGTRLTVL.

The chain recombines TRBV9 with TRBJ1-4; no clear D. V lost 0 bases and J 3 bases, leaving 9 bases between the germline ends. The CDR3 contains 15 residues. Per germline, CDR1 SGDLS and CDR2 YYNGEE. The CDR3 region has the DNA TGTGCCAGCAGCGTAGGTACAGTTGCTAATGAAAAACTGTTTTTT. Amino acid sequence: CASSVGTVANEKLFF.

The rearrangement uses TRBV5-4 and TRBJ2-7; 7 bases are a match to TRBD1. The CDR3 extends over 15 amino acids. CDR1 and CDR2 from the germline V gene are SGHNT and YYREEE (reference sequence). V trimming: 0 bases; J trimming: 5 bases; junction bases outside the gene matches: 8. The CDR3 protein is CASSLVPDRDHEQYF. Here the CDR3 DNA reads TGTGCCAGCAGCTTGGTCCCTGACAGGGACCACGAGCAGTACTTC.

The rearrangement uses TRBV5-6 and TRBJ1-1; D gene ambiguous. V was pared by 0 bases and J by 0 bases, with 6 bases between. Germline CDR1 is SGHDT and CDR2 is YYEEEE. CDR3 length: 14 residues. The CDR3 is CASSLVWLNTEAFF. The DNA for the CDR3 is TGTGCCAGCAGCTTGGTCTGGCTGAACACTGAAGCTTTCTTT.

The chain carries TRBV3-1 (or the pseudogene TRBV3-2) and TRBJ2-7; 7 bases match TRBD2. Germline CDR1 is LGHDT and CDR2 is YNNKEL (reference sequence). The CDR3 runs to 16 residues. V was clipped by 3 bases and J by 0 bases; unmatched bases: 8. The CDR3 DNA reads TGTGCCAGCAGCCAGAGTCTACTAGCGATCTCCTACGAGCAGTACTTC. Residues: CASSQSLLAISYEQYF.

This chain links TRBV7-3 with TRBJ2-1; TRBD2 might be the D (5 bases). The V gene's germline CDR1 is SGHTA and CDR2 FQGTGA. With 2 bases removed from V and 3 bases from J, the gap between germline ends came to 11 bases. This CDR3 region has 15 residues. In DNA form, the CDR3 reads TGTGCCAGCAGCTTAGGGCTAGCAATCTACAATGAGCAGTTCTTC. It translates to CASSLGLAIYNEQFF.

This chain links TRBV4-3 with TRBJ2-1, with D possibly matching TRBD2 (5 bases). Looked up from germline, CDR1 is LGHNA and CDR2 is YSLEER. This CDR3 has 13 residues. With 3 bases removed from V and 5 bases from J, the gap between germline ends came to 8 bases. CDR3 in amino acids: CASSHGVNNEQFF. In nucleotides, the CDR3 is TGCGCCAGCAGCCACGGGGTTAACAATGAGCAGTTCTTC.

The gene calls are TRBV19 and TRBJ2-7; TRBD2 aligns across 8 bases. With 10 bases clipped from V and 6 bases from J, the junction kept 20 bases outside the gene matches. The CDR3 has 16 amino acids. Looked up from germline, CDR1 is LNHDA and CDR2 is SQIVND (reference sequence). The CDR3 DNA sequence: TGTGCCACTACGAATCGACCCGGGACTAGAAATCCCGAGCAGTACTTC. Protein: CATTNRPGTRNPEQYF.

V and J are TRBV9 and TRBJ2-6; 10 bases agree with TRBD1. V lost 2 bases and J lost 0; bases outside the gene matches: 11. Germline V lookup: CDR1 SGDLS, CDR2 YYNGEE. The CDR3 is 20 residues long. CDR3: CASSVNPGTGDLSGANVLTF. As DNA, the CDR3 is TGTGCCAGCAGCGTCAATCCCGGGACAGGGGACCTCTCTGGGGCCAACGTCCTGACTTTC.

This clone was seen a few times. The chain joins TRBV3-1 (or the pseudogene TRBV3-2) to TRBJ2-3; TRBD2 matches at 7 bases. Germline CDR1 reads LGHDT; CDR2 reads YNNKEL (reference sequence). V shed 10 bases and J 1 base; nucleotides not matched to a gene: 11. The CDR3 is 15 residues long. CDR3 nucleotide sequence: TGTGCCACCGGTATGGGGGACTACGGCACAGATACGCAGTATTTT. Protein: CATGMGDYGTDTQYF.

This clone showed up just once. The chain uses TRBV13 and TRBJ2-7; D call uncertain. V lost 3 bases, J lost 3 bases, and 12 bases lay in between. The CDR3 is 14 residues long. Per the germline V gene, CDR1 is PRHDT and CDR2 is FYEKMQ (reference sequence). CDR3 protein: CASSFIGNRYEQYF. CDR3 DNA sequence: TGTGCCAGCAGCTTTATTGGCAACCGCTACGAGCAGTACTTC.

The chain has TRBV5-1 and TRBJ2-7; the match to TRBD2 covers 12 bases. The V gene's germline CDR1 is SGHRS and CDR2 YFSETQ. The CDR3 covers 16 residues. J gave up 6 bases and V 0 bases, and 7 bases lay outside the gene matches. The CDR3 DNA sequence: TGCGCCAGCAGCTTGGGATCTAGCGGGAGGGTTTCCGAGCAGTACTTC. This codes for CASSLGSSGRVSEQYF.